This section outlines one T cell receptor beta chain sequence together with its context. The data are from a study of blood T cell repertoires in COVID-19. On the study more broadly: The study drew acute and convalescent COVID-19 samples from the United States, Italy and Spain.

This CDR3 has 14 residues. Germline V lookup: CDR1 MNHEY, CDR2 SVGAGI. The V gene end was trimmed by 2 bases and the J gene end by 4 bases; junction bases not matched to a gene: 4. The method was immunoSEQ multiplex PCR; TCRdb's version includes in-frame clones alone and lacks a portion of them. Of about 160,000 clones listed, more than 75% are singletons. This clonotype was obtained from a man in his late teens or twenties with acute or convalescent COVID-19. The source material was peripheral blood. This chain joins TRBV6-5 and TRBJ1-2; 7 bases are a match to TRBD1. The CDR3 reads CASSYGGGGYGYTF. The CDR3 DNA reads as TGTGCCAGCAGTTACGGAGGGGGCGGCTATGGCTACACCTTC.